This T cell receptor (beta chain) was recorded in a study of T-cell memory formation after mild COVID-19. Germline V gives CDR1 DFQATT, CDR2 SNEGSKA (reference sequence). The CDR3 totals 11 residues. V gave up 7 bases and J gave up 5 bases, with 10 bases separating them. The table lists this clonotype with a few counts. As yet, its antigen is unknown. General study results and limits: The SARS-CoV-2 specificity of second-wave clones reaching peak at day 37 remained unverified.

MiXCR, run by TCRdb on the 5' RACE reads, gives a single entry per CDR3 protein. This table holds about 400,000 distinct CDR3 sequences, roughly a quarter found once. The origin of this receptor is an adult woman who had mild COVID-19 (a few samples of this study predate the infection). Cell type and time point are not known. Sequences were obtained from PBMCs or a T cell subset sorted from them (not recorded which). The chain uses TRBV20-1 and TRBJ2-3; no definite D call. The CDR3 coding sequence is TGCAGTGTCAAGATTGGAGATACGCAGTATTTT. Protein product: CSVKIGDTQYF.